This is a list of T cell receptor beta chains from one sample in a study of blood T cell repertoires in COVID-19. The table came from immunoSEQ multiplex PCR; TCRdb's copy has only in-frame clones and leaves some out. Of around 250,000 clones in the sample, roughly 90% were seen once. The sample comprised PBMCs or T cells enriched from blood (not recorded which). Every receptor here comes from a woman between 25 and 40 years old who had recovered from COVID-19. CDR3s include the opening cysteine and the closing phenylalanine or tryptophan. A D gene is named only where the DNA matches it firmly. Expanded clones get a size class; other rows say once, few or many, or leave the size out.

V: TRBV7-3; D: NA; size: NA; CDR3: CASSAGDILSPLHF
V: TRBV7-2; D: TRBD1; size: NA; CDR3: CASSLYRGGELFF
V: TRBV5-1; D: TRBD2; size: NA; CDR3: CASRDKLAAQGNYEQYF
V: TRBV5-1; D: TRBD2; size: NA; CDR3: CASSTSGSYSYNEQFF
V: TRBV6-2/TRBV6-3; D: TRBD2; size: NA; CDR3: CASSAGGGISKNIQYF
V: TRBV7-2; D: TRBD1; size: NA; CDR3: CASSLGTGQKAFF
V: TRBV29-1; D: NA; size: few; CDR3: CSVSGDPVAQYGYTF
V: TRBV28; D: TRBD2; size: once; CDR3: CASRNPGLAGARETQYF
V: TRBV6-2/TRBV6-3; D: NA; size: NA; CDR3: CASSTSQRGHQPQHF
V: TRBV28; D: TRBD1; size: NA; CDR3: CASIPAGTGRTEAFF
V: TRBV7-9; D: NA; size: NA; CDR3: CASTLRSRPAAEAFF
V: TRBV9; D: TRBD1; size: few; CDR3: CASSTVTGGASGANVLTF
V: TRBV18; D: TRBD1; size: once; CDR3: CASSPGQGNTGELFF
V: TRBV15; D: NA; size: NA; CDR3: CATSRPGSSYEQYF
V: TRBV11-3; D: TRBD2; size: NA; CDR3: CASSLEAGPYNEQFF
V: TRBV7-3; D: TRBD2; size: NA; CDR3: CASSLAGGNIQYF
V: TRBV10-3; D: TRBD1; size: NA; CDR3: CATTGQGDSPLHF
V: TRBV9; D: TRBD2; size: once; CDR3: CASSPRLASGETQYF
V: TRBV4-2; D: TRBD1; size: NA; CDR3: CASSQDRAGGAGGTEKLFF
V: TRBV7-9; D: NA; size: NA; CDR3: CASSMAGVLNEQYF
V: TRBV9; D: TRBD1; size: NA; CDR3: CASSVSPGQGRTEAFF
V: TRBV6-5; D: TRBD2; size: NA; CDR3: CASSLSWEGKETQYF
V: TRBV5-1; D: NA; size: NA; CDR3: CASSLGGREVLAEAFF
V: TRBV5-4; D: NA; size: NA; CDR3: CASSTPQTNYGYTF
V: TRBV9; D: TRBD2; size: medium-sized; CDR3: CASTREGRNEQFF
V: TRBV2; D: NA; size: once; CDR3: CASSEGGGRPYLYGYTF
V: TRBV7-2; D: TRBD1; size: NA; CDR3: CASSLEGAGNQPQHF
V: TRBV18; D: TRBD1; size: NA; CDR3: CASTGTGSYNEQFF
V: TRBV7-8; D: NA; size: few; CDR3: CASSLEQEKLFF
V: TRBV7-9; D: NA; size: NA; CDR3: CASGLGGVAEAFF
V: TRBV7-2; D: NA; size: NA; CDR3: CASSLDGQRGEKLFF
V: TRBV6-4; D: TRBD2; size: few; CDR3: CASSTSGAYNEQFF
V: TRBV4-3; D: NA; size: once; CDR3: CASSQAVRVDTEAFF
V: TRBV5-6; D: TRBD1; size: NA; CDR3: CASSLGQGAMNTEAFF
V: TRBV7-2; D: NA; size: NA; CDR3: CAIVRDSGNTIYF
V: TRBV30; D: NA; size: NA; CDR3: CAWSPQVAAFF
V: TRBV27; D: TRBD1; size: NA; CDR3: CASSFPTDRVLLF
V: TRBV4-1; D: NA; size: NA; CDR3: CASSQVWLPYEQYF
V: TRBV19; D: NA; size: NA; CDR3: CASRTLGGADTEAFF
V: TRBV11-3; D: TRBD1; size: few; CDR3: CASSLGWTGVPRQNTGELFF
V: TRBV9; D: NA; size: NA; CDR3: CASSERAGEPYEQYF
V: TRBV24-1; D: NA; size: NA; CDR3: CATSRGPSDQPQHF
V: TRBV2; D: NA; size: NA; CDR3: CASTRTVAEAFF
V: TRBV3-1/TRBV3-2; D: NA; size: once; CDR3: CASSQFLVEGYEQYF
V: TRBV27; D: NA; size: NA; CDR3: CASSLTRAKNIQYF
V: TRBV10-3; D: NA; size: NA; CDR3: CAISVSGNTEAFF
V: TRBV28; D: NA; size: NA; CDR3: CASSLGQGGEKLFF
V: TRBV5-1; D: TRBD1; size: NA; CDR3: CASSRDRGLSEQYF
V: TRBV27; D: TRBD2; size: NA; CDR3: CASSLTAGGPVQYF
V: TRBV19; D: TRBD1; size: NA; CDR3: CASSTGTGEGEQYF
V: TRBV7-9; D: TRBD1; size: NA; CDR3: CASSSPGQTYEQYF
V: TRBV28; D: TRBD1; size: NA; CDR3: CASSPTLTGPHGYTF
V: TRBV3-1/TRBV3-2; D: TRBD1; size: NA; CDR3: CASSQGPPQGANSPLHF